This TCR beta chain was obtained from a study of identical twins (dated by TCRdb to the mid-2010s). At the level of the whole study: The study deep-sequenced TCR alpha and beta repertoires from monozygotic twins, unrelated adults of various ages and cord blood to test whether fetal clonotypes persist. To rule out contamination, replicate twin experiments were performed at different times with different library preparation protocols. What the work shows at the level of the full study, not this receptor alone: Fewer insertions were carried by abundant cord blood beta clonotypes, a similar but weaker trend appeared in young adult naive repertoires, and no such trend appeared in memory repertoires. Excess twin sharing in beta out-of-frame sequences was weaker because fewer shared sequences lowered the signal-to-noise ratio. Because the same donors could not be followed over many years, the conclusions relied on cross-sectional statistical analysis. Zero-insertion analyses could be partly confounded by invariant T cells such as MAIT and iNKT, although diverse VJ usage argued against such confounding for most clonotypes. Compared with coincidental sharing between unrelated individuals, an excess of low generation-probability sequences was observed among out-of-frame TCR alpha sequences shared between twins. Recombination models systematically underestimated out-of-frame TCR alpha sharing in monozygotic twins but agreed with sharing between unrelated individuals.

Every donor in the study was a healthy Caucasian. The twin cohort comprised three pairs of female monozygotic twins, all aged roughly 18 to 29 years. Positive isolation kits from Invitrogen were used to isolate the CD4+ and CD8+ T cell populations. Library construction relied on 5' RACE. The sequencing machine was an Illumina HiSeq 2000. A universal primer binding site was added through template switching, and the final cDNA carried a unique molecular identifier so that TCR cDNA molecules could be counted accurately. First-strand cDNA for TCR alpha and beta chains was synthesized from specific primers in the conserved constant-segment region. To control for contamination, every cDNA library was double barcoded, receiving both a SMART-Mk sample barcode and Illumina barcodes. TruSeq adapter sequences along with Illumina sample barcodes were introduced in two successive PCR steps. The Illumina HiSeq platform was used with custom primers to sequence TCR alpha and beta cDNA libraries. The paper's data handling went like this. Unique molecular identifiers were extracted from raw reads with MiGEC, and CDR3 positions were determined with MiXCR. Recombination models were inferred per individual with the repgenHMM and IGoR tools using an EM algorithm. The tcR package in R was used for shared clonotype analysis, with sharing normalized by the product of cloneset sizes. To study raw recombination without the effects of thymic and clonal selection, out-of-frame nonproductive sequences were analyzed. The public sequencing data were trimmed at Q25 with fastp and processed into clonotypes with MiXCR by TCRdb, which kept only in-frame beta chains. Here each entry gathers all rows of one CDR3 protein and keeps the most common genes and DNA. These V and J calls derive from TCRdb rather than the authors' analysis. The sample table holds hundreds of thousands of distinct CDR3 sequences, of which approximately 20% were seen once. The ten largest clones represent around 0.48% of the sample.

In the germline V gene (reference sequence), CDR1 corresponds to DFQATT and CDR2 to SNEGSKA. CDR3 length: 12 amino acids, cysteine to valine. Solely the CDR3 DNA is kept, with 36 bases framed from the first base. The germline V end is reduced by 3 bases and the J end by 3 bases; junction bases left unmatched: 2. This clonotype came up a few times. The target of this receptor is not known. Base-call qualities are not available, and no considerably larger clone is one nucleotide away. These data are also associated with another study on yellow fever vaccine responses in identical twins. The second study's paper adds: The T cell response to vaccination in identical twins was reported by the authors to appear partly convergent and partly personalized. Focusing on identical twins, the study followed the T cell clones that responded to the vaccine, and did so with precision.

The sequence came from a woman between 18 and 30 years old in good health. The sequencing sample was made of CD4+ T cells sorted from blood. Here the chain combines TRBV20-1 and TRBJ2-7, with 7 bases in between that match TRBD1. This receptor carries the CDR3 CSARGTDYEQYV. The sequenced DNA is TGCAGTGCTAGGGGGACAGACTACGAGCAGTACGTC.